The 7 T cell receptor beta chains presented below share a single source sample, sequenced in a study of PD-1 blockade in classical Hodgkin lymphoma. All the patients suffered relapse after autologous stem cell transplantation, and brentuximab vedotin exposure differed. The study purified CD4+ T cells from thawed PBMCs using magnetic negative selection. Measured with immunoSEQ multiplex PCR; TCRdb has only the in-frame clones, and not every one. Found here are about 16,000 clones, approximately 86% of them singletons; the top ten hold 1%. The sequencing here drew on CD4+ T cells from blood, taken at baseline. The receptors stem from a human donor with classical Hodgkin lymphoma.

The V gene is TRBV2, the J gene TRBJ1-1; no clear D gene. Trimming took off 4 bases at V and 0 bases at J, with 6 bases between the two ends. CDR1 SNHLY and CDR2 FYNNEI come from the germline V gene. The CDR3 sequence is 13 residues long. The CDR3 loop reads CASSGQMNTEAFF. The DNA of the CDR3 is TGTGCCAGCAGTGGCCAAATGAACACTGAAGCTTTCTTT.

Here the CDR3 reads CASSYHRGSDTEAFF. The CDR3 DNA is TGCGCCAGCAGCTACCACAGGGGTTCGGACACTGAAGCTTTCTTT. The chain carries TRBV5-1 and TRBJ1-1, with 7 bases identical to TRBD1. The CDR3 sequence is 15 residues long. The V gene end was trimmed by 3 bases and the J gene end by 3 bases; junction bases not matched to a gene: 8. Per the germline V gene, CDR1 is SGHRS and CDR2 is YFSETQ.

This clone came up a few times. The J gene is TRBJ2-2, the V gene TRBV2; TRBD1 agrees at 7 bases. Germline values: CDR1 SNHLY, CDR2 FYNNEI. After removal of 4 bases from V and 5 bases from J, the junction contained 4 bases not matched to a gene. The CDR3 sequence is 14 residues long. The CDR3 reads CASSADRVTGELFF. The CDR3 DNA reads as TGTGCCAGCAGTGCCGACAGGGTAACCGGGGAGCTGTTTTTT.

The CDR3 DNA is TGTGCCAGCAGCAAGGGACAGTTTGCAACTAATGAAAAACTGTTTTTT. Amino acids: CASSKGQFATNEKLFF. V is TRBV21-1 and J is TRBJ1-4; the D segment call TRBD1 is taken from the table without a DNA check. TRBV21-1 represents a pseudogene. The CDR3 has 16 residues.

V usage is TRBV7-2 and J usage is TRBJ2-3; D is undetermined. The CDR3 has 12 amino acids. Trimming stripped 6 bases from V and 5 bases from J, with 9 bases between. Germline CDR1 and CDR2: SGHTA and FQGNSA. The CDR3 loop is CASRLGLDTQYF. The CDR3 nucleotides read TGTGCCAGCAGGCTAGGGTTAGATACGCAGTATTTT. The full variable domain, completed using reference TRBV7-2 and TRBJ2-3, is GAGVSQSPSNKVTEKGKDVELRCDPISGHTALYWYRQSLGQGLEFLIYFQGNSAPDKSGLPSDRFSAERTGGSVSTLTIQRTQQEDSAVYLCASRLGLDTQYFGPGTRLTVL.

The chain employs TRBV5-1 and TRBJ2-5; TRBD1 matches at 7 bases. J lost 2 bases, V lost 3 bases, and 10 bases had no gene match. CDR3 length: 16 amino acids. The germline gives CDR1 SGHRS, CDR2 YFSETQ. Here the CDR3 DNA reads TGCGCCAGCAGCTCCGTCCAGACAGGGCGACAAGAGACCCAGTACTTC. It translates to CASSSVQTGRQETQYF. Complete variable domain (other parts from reference TRBV5-1 and TRBJ2-5): KAGVTQTPRYLIKTRGQQVTLSCSPISGHRSVSWYQQTPGQGLQFLFEYFSETQRNKGNFPGRFSGRQFSNSRSEMNVSTLELGDSALYLCASSSVQTGRQETQYFGPGTRLLVL.

This chain connects TRBV2 to TRBJ1-4, with D tentatively TRBD1 (5 bases). V dropped 6 bases and J dropped 0 bases, with 17 bases sitting between them. Germline V gives CDR1 SNHLY, CDR2 FYNNEI. The CDR3 extends over 17 amino acids. CDR3 in DNA: TGTGCCAGCAGCGCCCTCGACGCCAGGGCAACTAATGAAAAACTGTTTTTT. Translating it yields CASSALDARATNEKLFF.